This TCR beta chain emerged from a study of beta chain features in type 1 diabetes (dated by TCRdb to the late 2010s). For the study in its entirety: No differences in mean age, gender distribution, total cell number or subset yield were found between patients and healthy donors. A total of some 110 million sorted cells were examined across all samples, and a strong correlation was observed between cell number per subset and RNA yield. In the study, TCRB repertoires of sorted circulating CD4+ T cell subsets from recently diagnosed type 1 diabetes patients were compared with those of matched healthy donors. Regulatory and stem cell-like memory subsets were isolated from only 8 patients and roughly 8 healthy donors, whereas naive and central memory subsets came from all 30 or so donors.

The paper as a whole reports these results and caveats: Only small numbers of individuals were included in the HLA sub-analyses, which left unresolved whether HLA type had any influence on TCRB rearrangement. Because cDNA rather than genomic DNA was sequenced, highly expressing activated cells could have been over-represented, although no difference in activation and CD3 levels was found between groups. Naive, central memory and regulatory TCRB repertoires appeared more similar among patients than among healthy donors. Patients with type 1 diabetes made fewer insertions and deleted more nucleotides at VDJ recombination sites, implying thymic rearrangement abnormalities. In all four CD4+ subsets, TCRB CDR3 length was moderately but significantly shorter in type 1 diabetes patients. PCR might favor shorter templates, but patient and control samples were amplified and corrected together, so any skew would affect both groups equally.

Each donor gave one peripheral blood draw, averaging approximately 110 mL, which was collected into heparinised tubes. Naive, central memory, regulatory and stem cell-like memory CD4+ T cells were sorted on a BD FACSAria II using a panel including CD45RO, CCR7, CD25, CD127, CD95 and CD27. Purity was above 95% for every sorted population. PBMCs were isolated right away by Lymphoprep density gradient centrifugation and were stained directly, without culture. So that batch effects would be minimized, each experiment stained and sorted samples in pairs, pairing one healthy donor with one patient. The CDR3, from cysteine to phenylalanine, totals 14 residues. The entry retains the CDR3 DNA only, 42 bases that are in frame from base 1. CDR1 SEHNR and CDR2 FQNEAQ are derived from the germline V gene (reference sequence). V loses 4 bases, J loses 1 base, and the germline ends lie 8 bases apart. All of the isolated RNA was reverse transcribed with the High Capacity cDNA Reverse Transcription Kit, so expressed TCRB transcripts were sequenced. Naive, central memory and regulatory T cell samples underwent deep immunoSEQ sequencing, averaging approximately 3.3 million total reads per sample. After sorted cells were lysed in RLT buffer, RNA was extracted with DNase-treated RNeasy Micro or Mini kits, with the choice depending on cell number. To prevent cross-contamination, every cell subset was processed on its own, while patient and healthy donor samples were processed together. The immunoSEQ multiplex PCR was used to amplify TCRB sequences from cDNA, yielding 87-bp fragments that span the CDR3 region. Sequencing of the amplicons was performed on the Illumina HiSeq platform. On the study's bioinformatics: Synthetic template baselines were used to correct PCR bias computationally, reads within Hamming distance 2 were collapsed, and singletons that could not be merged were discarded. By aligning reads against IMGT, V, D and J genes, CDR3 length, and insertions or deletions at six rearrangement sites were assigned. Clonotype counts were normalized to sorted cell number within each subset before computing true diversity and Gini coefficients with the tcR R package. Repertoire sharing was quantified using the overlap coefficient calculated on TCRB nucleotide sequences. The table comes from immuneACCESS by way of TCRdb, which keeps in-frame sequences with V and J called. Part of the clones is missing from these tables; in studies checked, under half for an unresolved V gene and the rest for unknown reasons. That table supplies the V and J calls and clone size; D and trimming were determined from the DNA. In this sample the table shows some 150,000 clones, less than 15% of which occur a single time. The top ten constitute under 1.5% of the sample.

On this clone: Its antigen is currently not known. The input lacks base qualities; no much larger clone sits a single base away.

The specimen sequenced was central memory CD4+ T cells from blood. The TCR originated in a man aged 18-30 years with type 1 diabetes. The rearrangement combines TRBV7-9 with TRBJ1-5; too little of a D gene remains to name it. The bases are TGTGCCAGCAGCTGGGCGGGCAGCAATCAGCCCCAGCATTTT. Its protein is CASSWAGSNQPQHF.